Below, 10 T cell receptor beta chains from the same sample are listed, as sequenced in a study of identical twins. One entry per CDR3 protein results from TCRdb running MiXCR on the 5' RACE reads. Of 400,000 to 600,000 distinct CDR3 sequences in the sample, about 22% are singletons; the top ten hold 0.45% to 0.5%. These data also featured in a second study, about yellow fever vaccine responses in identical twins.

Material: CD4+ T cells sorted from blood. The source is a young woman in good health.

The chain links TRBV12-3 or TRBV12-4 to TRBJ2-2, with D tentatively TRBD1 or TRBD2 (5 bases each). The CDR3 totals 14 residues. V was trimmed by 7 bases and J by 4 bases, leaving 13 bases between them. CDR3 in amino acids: CASITGASTGELFF. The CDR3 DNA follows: TGTGCCAGCATCACCGGGGCCAGCACCGGGGAGCTGTTTTTT.

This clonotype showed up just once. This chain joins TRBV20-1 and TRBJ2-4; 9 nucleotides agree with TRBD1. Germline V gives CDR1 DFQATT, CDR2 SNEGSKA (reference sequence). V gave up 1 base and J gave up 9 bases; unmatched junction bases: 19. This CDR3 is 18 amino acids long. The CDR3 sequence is CSARGLWGTGTGKGIQYF. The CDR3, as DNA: TGCAGTGCTAGAGGTCTTTGGGGTACCGGGACAGGGAAAGGCATTCAGTACTTC.

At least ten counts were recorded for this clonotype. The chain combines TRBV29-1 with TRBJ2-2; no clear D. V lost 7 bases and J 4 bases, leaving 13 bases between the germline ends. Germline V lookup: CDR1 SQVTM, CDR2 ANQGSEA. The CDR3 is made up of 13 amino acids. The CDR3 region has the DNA TGCAGCGGCAGTGGTCTAGTCACCGGGGAGCTGTTTTTT. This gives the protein CSGSGLVTGELFF.

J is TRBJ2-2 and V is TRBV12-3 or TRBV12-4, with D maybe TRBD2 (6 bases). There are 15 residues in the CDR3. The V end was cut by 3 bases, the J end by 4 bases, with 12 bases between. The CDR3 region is CASSLDGGFTGELFF. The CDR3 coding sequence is TGTGCCAGCAGTTTGGACGGGGGATTCACCGGGGAGCTGTTTTTT.

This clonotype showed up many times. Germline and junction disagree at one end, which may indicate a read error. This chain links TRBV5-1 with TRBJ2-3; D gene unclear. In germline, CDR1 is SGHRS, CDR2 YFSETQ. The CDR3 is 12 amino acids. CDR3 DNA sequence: TGTGCCAGCAGCTCAGGCGCAGATACGCAGTATTTT. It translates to CASSSGADTQYF.

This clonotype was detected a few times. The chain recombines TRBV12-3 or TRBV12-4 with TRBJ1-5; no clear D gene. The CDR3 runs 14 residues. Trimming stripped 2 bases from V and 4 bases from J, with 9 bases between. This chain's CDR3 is CASSLTRVNQPQHF. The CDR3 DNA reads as TGTGCCAGCAGTTTAACTAGGGTTAATCAGCCCCAGCATTTT.

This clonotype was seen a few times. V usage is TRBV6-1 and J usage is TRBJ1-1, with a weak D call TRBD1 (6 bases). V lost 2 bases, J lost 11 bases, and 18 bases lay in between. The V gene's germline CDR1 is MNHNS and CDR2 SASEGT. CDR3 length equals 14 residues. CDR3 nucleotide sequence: TGTGCCAGCAGTGAATTAGAGACAGGCCCTGGGGCTTTCTTT. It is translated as CASSELETGPGAFF.

The CDR3 region is CASRNKDTWGLGYTF. DNA of the CDR3: TGTGCCAGCAGAAACAAGGACACTTGGGGGCTTGGCTACACCTTC. The chain couples TRBV28 to TRBJ1-2; the D gene is possibly TRBD1 (6 bases). V lost 6 bases and J 7 bases, leaving 21 bases between the germline ends. This CDR3 is built from 15 residues. Germline CDR1 MDHEN, CDR2 SYDVKM.

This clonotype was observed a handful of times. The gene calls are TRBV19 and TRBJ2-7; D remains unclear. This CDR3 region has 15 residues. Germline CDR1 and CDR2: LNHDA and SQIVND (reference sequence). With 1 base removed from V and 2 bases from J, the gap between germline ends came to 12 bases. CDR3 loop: CASSIGIEIAYEQYF. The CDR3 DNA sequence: TGTGCCAGTAGTATAGGAATAGAGATCGCCTACGAGCAGTACTTC.

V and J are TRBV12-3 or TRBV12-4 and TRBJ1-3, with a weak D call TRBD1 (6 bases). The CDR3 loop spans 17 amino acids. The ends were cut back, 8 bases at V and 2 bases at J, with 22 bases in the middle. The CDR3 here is CASRGRTGFGTGNTIYF. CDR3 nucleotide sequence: TGTGCCAGCCGGGGGCGCACAGGGTTTGGAACTGGAAACACCATATATTTT.